This T cell receptor beta chain was obtained from a study of preoperative IRX-2 immunotherapy in early breast cancer. Sample treatment: preoperative locoregional IRX-2 cytokine immunotherapy. Patients received preoperative, locoregional IRX-2 cytokine immunotherapy in a phase Ib study. Libraries were prepared by immunoSEQ multiplex PCR; TCRdb keeps only in-frame clonotypes and omits some of them. The repertoire holds 40,000 to 45,000 clones, roughly 94% seen once, with 1.6% in the top ten. The CDR3 loop spans 14 amino acids. Trimming removed 2 bases from V and 4 bases from J, with 10 bases in between. Germline CDR1 is SGHAT and CDR2 is FQNNGV.

The chain is built from TRBV11-2 and TRBJ2-3, with no clear D. The sequencing here drew on tumor tissue, taken after IRX-2 immunotherapy. The receptor comes from a human donor with breast cancer. CDR3 nucleotides: TGTGCCAGCAGCTTAAACCCCCCCCCAGATACGCAGTATTTT. Its translation: CASSLNPPPDTQYF.